Below, 21 T cell receptor beta chains from the same sample are listed, as sequenced in a study of cytomegalovirus exposure and HLA in healthy donors. Profiling relied on immunoSEQ multiplex PCR, and the TCRdb table lists in-frame clones only, not all of them. The sample holds roughly 56,000 clones, 80% to 90% seen once. The sequencing input was PBMCs. These receptor sequences come from a woman between 18 and 29 years old in good health and CMV-seronegative.

The chain is built from TRBV6-1 and TRBJ2-2; D might be TRBD1 (5 bases). Germline CDR1 and CDR2: MNHNS and SASEGT. Trimming took 11 bases from V and 6 from J, leaving 22 bases between them. The CDR3 is 15 amino acids. The CDR3 here is CAAKTQSRAPGELFF. The CDR3, as DNA: TGTGCCGCCAAAACACAGAGCAGGGCCCCCGGGGAGCTGTTTTTT.

The V call is TRBV5-4, the J call TRBJ1-2; 9 nucleotides align to TRBD1. This CDR3 has 15 amino acids. Germline CDR1 and CDR2: SGHNT and YYREEE (reference sequence). V lost 4 bases to trimming and J lost 8 bases; unmatched junction nucleotides: 12. Here the CDR3 reads CASSAGSGQGFGYTF. The CDR3 region has the DNA TGTGCCAGCAGCGCGGGGTCGGGACAGGGCTTCGGCTACACCTTC.

The chain is built from TRBV5-1 and TRBJ1-2; maybe TRBD1 (5 bases). Trimming pared 3 bases from V and 1 base from J, leaving 7 bases between. Germline lookup yields CDR1 SGHRS and CDR2 YFSETQ. This CDR3 contains 13 residues. The CDR3 sequence is CASSSQGNYGYTF. In DNA, the CDR3 is TGCGCCAGCAGCTCCCAGGGTAACTATGGCTACACCTTC. Full variable domain (outside the CDR3, taken from reference TRBV5-1 and TRBJ1-2): KAGVTQTPRYLIKTRGQQVTLSCSPISGHRSVSWYQQTPGQGLQFLFEYFSETQRNKGNFPGRFSGRQFSNSRSEMNVSTLELGDSALYLCASSSQGNYGYTFGSGTRLTVV.

V and J are TRBV6-4 and TRBJ2-3, with D possibly being TRBD2 (5 bases). The CDR3 extends over 13 amino acids. The germline V gene encodes CDR1 MRHNA and CDR2 SNTAGT. V lost 3 bases, J lost 6 bases, and 10 bases lay in between. DNA of the CDR3: TGTGCCAGCAGTGAGGAATTAGCGGATACGCAGTATTTT. Residues: CASSEELADTQYF.

The J gene is TRBJ2-5, the V gene TRBV19, with TRBD2 matching 12 bases. From germline, CDR1 is LNHDA and CDR2 SQIVND (reference sequence). Trimming cost V 2 bases and J 3 bases; bases outside gene matches: 13. CDR3 length: 19 amino acids. The CDR3 DNA is TGTGCCAGTAGTATATCGCGTAGGACTAGCGGGACTACGAAAGAGACCCAGTACTTC. This codes for CASSISRRTSGTTKETQYF. The complete variable domain, with remaining parts taken from reference TRBV19 and TRBJ2-5, reads DGGITQSPKYLFRKEGQNVTLSCEQNLNHDAMYWYRQDPGQGLRLIYYSQIVNDFQKGDIAEGYSVSREKKESFPLTVTSAQKNPTAFYLCASSISRRTSGTTKETQYFGPGTRLLVL.

The chain carries TRBV5-4 and TRBJ2-2, with D uncertain. CDR3 size: 16 residues. V was trimmed by 1 base and J by 2 bases, leaving 12 bases between them. Germline-derived CDR1 and CDR2 are SGHNT and YYREEE (reference sequence). CDR3 sequence (DNA): TGTGCCAGCAGCTTGTTACAGAAAGAAAACACCGGGGAGCTGTTTTTT. This codes for CASSLLQKENTGELFF.

This rearrangement joins TRBV5-6 to TRBJ1-1, with D hard to call. Germline values: CDR1 SGHDT, CDR2 YYEEEE. The V end lost 0 bases, the J end lost 6 bases, and 6 bases lay between the germline ends. The CDR3 is made up of 12 amino acids. CDR3 sequence: CASSLARAEAFF. The DNA of the CDR3 is TGTGCCAGCAGCTTGGCGAGGGCTGAAGCTTTCTTT.

V usage is TRBV10-3 and J usage is TRBJ2-5, with 10 nucleotides matching TRBD2. The CDR3 has 18 amino acids. Germline trimming cut 2 bases from V and 5 bases from J; bases unmatched to any gene: 14. Germline V gives CDR1 ENHRY, CDR2 SYGVKD. The CDR3 sequence: CAISEPRDVAGGQETQYF. In DNA, the CDR3 is TGTGCCATCAGTGAGCCAAGAGATGTAGCGGGGGGCCAGGAGACCCAGTACTTC.

V gene TRBV5-1 combines with J gene TRBJ2-1; perhaps TRBD2 as D (6 bases). Germline CDR1 is SGHRS and CDR2 is YFSETQ. This CDR3 spans 14 amino acids. Trimming took off 0 bases at V and 12 bases at J, with 16 bases between the two ends. For the CDR3, the DNA is TGCGCCAGCAGCTTGGAATCGCGGGGAGAAGTGCAGTTCTTC. As protein: CASSLESRGEVQFF.

This clone was seen a few times. The chain joins TRBV9 to TRBJ2-7; maybe TRBD2 (5 bases). The CDR3 contains 16 residues. CDR1 and CDR2 from the germline V gene are SGDLS and YYNGEE. The V end was cut by 0 bases, the J end by 2 bases, with 15 bases between. CDR3: CASSVAAGPSTYEQYF. The CDR3 nucleotides are TGTGCCAGCAGCGTAGCGGCGGGTCCTTCTACCTACGAGCAGTACTTC.

V and J are TRBV7-2 and TRBJ2-1; D may be TRBD2 (5 bases). With 5 bases removed from V and 6 bases from J, the gap between germline ends came to 20 bases. CDR3 length equals 16 residues. Germline CDR1 and CDR2: SGHTA and FQGNSA. The CDR3 loop is CASSPQRAGGRNEQFF. The CDR3 nucleotides are TGTGCCAGCAGCCCCCAGAGGGCAGGAGGACGCAATGAGCAGTTCTTC.

This clone was counted a single time. This sequence joins TRBV14 and TRBJ2-1; TRBD2 matches at 10 bases. Germline V lookup: CDR1 SGHDN, CDR2 FVKESK. Trimming at V came to 1 base and at J to 3 bases, leaving 3 bases not matched to a gene. There are 16 residues in the CDR3. The CDR3 nucleotides read TGTGCCAGCAGCCAAGTGAGGACTAGCGGCTACAATGAGCAGTTCTTC. Translated: CASSQVRTSGYNEQFF.

The chain couples TRBV10-3 to TRBJ2-7; D may be TRBD1 (6 bases). Trimming took off 6 bases at V and 3 bases at J, with 15 bases between the two ends. Germline V gene lookup returns CDR1 ENHRY and CDR2 SYGVKD. CDR3 length equals 14 residues. The CDR3 region is CAIRAGDTSYEQYF. For the CDR3, the DNA is TGTGCCATCAGGGCCGGGGACACCAGCTACGAGCAGTACTTC.

The gene calls are TRBV21-1 and TRBJ1-5. TRBV21-1 is shown as a pseudogene. The CDR3 length is 17 residues. DNA for the CDR3: TGTGCCACCCCAACCCACCTCGGGGGGGTAGGGAATCAGCCCCAGCATTTT. Protein sequence: CATPTHLGGVGNQPQHF.

Only a few counts were recorded for this clone. The gene calls are TRBV6-5 and TRBJ2-7; perhaps TRBD1 as D (6 bases). Deletions cut 7 bases from V and 2 bases from J, with 15 bases between. There are 14 residues in the CDR3. Germline CDR1 is MNHEY and CDR2 is SVGAGI. The CDR3 DNA follows: TGTGCCAGCAATCCTTTGACAGGACCCTACGAGCAGTACTTC. As protein: CASNPLTGPYEQYF.

This chain connects TRBV19 to TRBJ2-7; the D is unclear. The germline V gene has CDR1 LNHDA and CDR2 SQIVND (reference sequence). This CDR3 contains 14 residues. V lost 1 base and J lost 0, with 7 bases in between. CDR3 protein: CASSIGDFSYEQYF. The CDR3 DNA sequence: TGTGCCAGTAGTATAGGCGATTTCTCCTACGAGCAGTACTTC.

This sequence joins TRBV11-2 and TRBJ2-5, with TRBD1 matching 10 bases. The CDR3 has 14 residues. Germline loops: CDR1 SGHAT, CDR2 FQNNGV. The ends lost 4 bases at V and 14 bases at J; junction bases unmatched: 13. The CDR3 here is CASSSTGTGATRYF. CDR3 nucleotide sequence: TGTGCCAGCAGCTCAACCGGGACAGGGGCAACCCGCTACTTC.

The V and J genes are TRBV7-3 and TRBJ2-1; 8 bases fit TRBD2. Trimming removed 3 bases from V and 2 bases from J; junction bases left unmatched: 3. The CDR3 has 15 amino acids. Looked up from germline, CDR1 is SGHTA and CDR2 is FQGTGA. This CDR3 reads CASSFRGGAYNEQFF. CDR3 sequence (DNA): TGTGCCAGCAGCTTTCGGGGGGGGGCCTACAATGAGCAGTTCTTC.

The chain carries TRBV5-1 and TRBJ2-7, with 10 bases aligning to TRBD1. CDR3 length equals 15 residues. V trimming: 0 bases; J trimming: 0 bases; junction bases outside the gene matches: 0. Germline values: CDR1 SGHRS, CDR2 YFSETQ. CDR3: CASSLGQGASYEQYF. The CDR3 DNA follows: TGCGCCAGCAGCTTGGGACAGGGGGCCTCCTACGAGCAGTACTTC.

CDR3 DNA: TGTGCCAGCCGGCGGGAGGTCTTAGGGGAAGCTTTCTTT. Amino acid sequence: CASRREVLGEAFF. V usage is TRBV6-5 and J usage is TRBJ1-1; D uncertain. The CDR3 runs to 13 residues. Trimming removed 8 bases at V and 8 bases at J, with 18 bases between. Per the germline V gene, CDR1 is MNHEY and CDR2 is SVGAGI.

The V call is TRBV18, the J call TRBJ2-3; D call uncertain. V was clipped by 6 bases and J by 0 bases, with 13 bases between them. The CDR3 is made up of 15 amino acids. Germline CDR1 reads KGHSH; CDR2 reads LQKENI. In DNA form, the CDR3 reads TGTGCCAGCTCCCGTACTACTCCTAGCACAGATACGCAGTATTTT. Protein: CASSRTTPSTDTQYF. Based on the CDR3 plus reference TRBV18 and TRBJ2-3, the full variable domain is NAGVMQNPRHLVRRRGQEARLRCSPMKGHSHVYWYRQLPEEGLKFMVYLQKENIIDESGMPKERFSAEFPKEGPSILRIQQVVRGDSAAYFCASSRTTPSTDTQYFGPGTRLTVL.